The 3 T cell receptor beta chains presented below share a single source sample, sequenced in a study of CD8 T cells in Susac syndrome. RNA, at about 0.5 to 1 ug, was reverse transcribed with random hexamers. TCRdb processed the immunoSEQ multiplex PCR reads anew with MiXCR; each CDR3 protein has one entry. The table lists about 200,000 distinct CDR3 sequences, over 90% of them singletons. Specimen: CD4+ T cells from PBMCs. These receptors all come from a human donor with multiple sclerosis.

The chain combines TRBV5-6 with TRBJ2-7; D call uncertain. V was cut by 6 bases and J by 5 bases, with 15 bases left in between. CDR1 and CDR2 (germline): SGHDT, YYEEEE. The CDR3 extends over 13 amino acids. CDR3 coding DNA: TGTGCCAGCACCTTCAGGACCCCCGACGAGCAGTACTTC. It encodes CASTFRTPDEQYF.

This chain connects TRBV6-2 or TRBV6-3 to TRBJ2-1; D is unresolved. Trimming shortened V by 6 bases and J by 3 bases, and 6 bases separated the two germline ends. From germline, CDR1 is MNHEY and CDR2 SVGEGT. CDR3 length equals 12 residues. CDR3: CASSHIYNEQFF. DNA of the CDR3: TGTGCCAGCAGCCATATCTACAATGAGCAGTTCTTC.

The CDR3 sequence is CATSDWDSHNTDTQYF. CDR3 bases: TGTGCCACCAGTGATTGGGACAGCCACAACACAGATACGCAGTATTTT. The V call is TRBV24-1, the J call TRBJ2-3; 7 bases are shared with TRBD1. V was pared by 2 bases and J by 2 bases, with 6 bases of the junction left unmatched. The CDR3 spans 16 residues. Germline V gene lookup returns CDR1 KGHDR and CDR2 SFDVKD.